Sequencing of this TCR beta chain was carried out in a study of radiotherapy plus CTLA-4 blockade in lung cancer. In the study overall: An objective response was seen in around a sixth of patients, and disease control in over 25%. Study-level points and caveats: Subsequent to radiotherapy plus ipilimumab, tumor-derived TCR clones underwent expansion in blood.

Assay: immunoSEQ multiplex PCR; the TCRdb copy retains only in-frame clones and omits some. This repertoire shows 85,000 to 90,000 clones, more than 70% found once; its top ten account for about an eighth. To note about this clone: Antigen unknown.

Chemo-refractory metastatic non-small-cell lung cancer patients received focal radiation with ipilimumab CTLA-4 blockade. The CDR3 is made up of 14 amino acids. Germline lookup yields CDR1 SGHTA and CDR2 FQGNSA. Trimming left V 1 base short and J 3 bases short, with 8 bases between. The sample was peripheral blood, taken from a patient treated with radiotherapy plus ipilimumab. The sequence derives from a human donor with non-small cell lung cancer that progressed on radiotherapy plus ipilimumab. V gene TRBV7-2 combines with J gene TRBJ2-3; the D is unclear. In DNA, the CDR3 is TGTGCCAGCAGCTTAGGCCCTAGGACAGATACGCAGTATTTT. Translating gives CASSLGPRTDTQYF.